The T cell receptor beta chain under discussion was sequenced for a study of T cell repertoires in cytomegalovirus infection. Looking at the study overall: Public signatures in TCR beta pointed to CMV infection and matching HLA type. Findings of the study overall: Identification of carriers of CMV plus the relevant HLA was performed using cumulative public TCR beta family frequency. In two of eight donors, the top clonotype was HLA-C-restricted CMV-specific.

Note on this clonotype: Its antigen is as yet unknown.

One entry per CDR3 protein results from TCRdb running MiXCR on the reads. Among roughly 920,000 distinct CDR3 sequences listed, 31% were seen once. The specimen was cultured CD8+ T cells from PBMCs, collected from culture after CMV antigen stimulation. This receptor was taken from a human donor in good health (CMV status not recorded). Some clones in this sample may be carry-over from other donors' samples.

CDR3 nucleotides: TGTGCCAGCAGCCCAACCAGGGAAGGGGCGCTCTACGAGCAGTACTTC. Residues: CASSPTREGALYEQYF. This chain uses TRBV7-9 with TRBJ2-7; TRBD1 is a possible D gene (5 bases). The CDR3 consists of 16 residues. The V end lost 5 bases, the J end lost 3 bases, and 20 bases lay between the germline ends. The germline gives CDR1 SEHNR, CDR2 FQNEAQ (reference sequence).